This T cell receptor beta chain was captured in a study of quantifying T cell responses using KT2 cells. Background on the study: RNA was reverse transcribed with TCR alpha and beta constant-region primers.

Each cDNA got a UMI-containing oligo ligated at its 3' end. First-round PCR used three to five cycles and beta primers RC1.1 and RC1.2 covering TRBC1 and TRBC2. TCRdb re-derived calls from the UMI-ligation and nested PCR reads in MiXCR, one entry per CDR3 protein. The repertoire holds tens of thousands of distinct CDR3 sequences, with 6% to 8% as singletons. This clonotype was seen more than once but under ten times. KT2, a clone with a known TCR, was spiked into unfractionated PBMC. A range of KT2-to-PBMC ratios was made using fixed PBMC numbers. Sequenced material: PBMCs spiked with cells of the T cell clone KT2. The clonotype was recovered from a human donor.

The chain's CDR3 is CASSRGADTQYF. The CDR3 DNA is TGTGCCAGCAGTAGGGGGGCAGATACGCAGTATTTT. J is TRBJ2-3 and V is TRBV12-3 or TRBV12-4; perhaps D is TRBD1 or TRBD2 (6 bases each). Trimming stripped 5 bases from V and 4 bases from J, with 7 bases between. The length of the CDR3 is 12 residues.